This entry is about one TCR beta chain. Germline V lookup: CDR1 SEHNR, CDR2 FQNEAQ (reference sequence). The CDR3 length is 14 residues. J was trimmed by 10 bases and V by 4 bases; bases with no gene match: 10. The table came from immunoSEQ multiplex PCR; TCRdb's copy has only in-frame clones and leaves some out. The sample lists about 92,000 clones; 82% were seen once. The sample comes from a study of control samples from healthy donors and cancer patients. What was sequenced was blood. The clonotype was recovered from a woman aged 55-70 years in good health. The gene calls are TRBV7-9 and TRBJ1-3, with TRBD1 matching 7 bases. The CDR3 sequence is CASSSGTASKTIYF. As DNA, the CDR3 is TGTGCCAGCAGCTCCGGGACAGCTAGCAAAACCATATATTTT.